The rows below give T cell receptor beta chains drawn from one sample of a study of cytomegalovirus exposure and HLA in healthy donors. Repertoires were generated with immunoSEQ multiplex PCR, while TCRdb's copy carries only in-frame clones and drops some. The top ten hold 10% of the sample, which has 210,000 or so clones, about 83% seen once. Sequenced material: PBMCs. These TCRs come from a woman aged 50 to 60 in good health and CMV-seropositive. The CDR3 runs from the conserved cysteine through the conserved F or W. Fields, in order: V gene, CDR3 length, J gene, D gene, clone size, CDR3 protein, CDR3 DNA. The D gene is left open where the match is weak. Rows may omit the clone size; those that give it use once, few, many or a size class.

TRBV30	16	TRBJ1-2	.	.	CAWSLSGPGRDYGYTF	TGTGCCTGGAGTTTGTCAGGGCCCGGGCGCGACTATGGCTACACCTTC
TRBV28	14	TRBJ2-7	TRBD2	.	CASSFGRGAYEQYF	TGTGCCAGCAGTTTCGGGCGGGGGGCCTACGAGCAGTACTTC
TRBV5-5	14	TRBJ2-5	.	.	CASSLADSQETQYF	TGTGCCAGCAGCTTGGCAGACAGCCAAGAGACCCAGTACTTC
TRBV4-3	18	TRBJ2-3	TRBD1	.	CASSQEGGEQGQTDTQYF	TGCGCCAGCAGCCAAGAAGGTGGGGAACAGGGGCAAACAGATACGCAGTATTTT
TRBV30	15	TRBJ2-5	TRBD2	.	CAWGTSGVGWGTQYF	TGTGCCTGGGGGACTAGCGGGGTGGGGTGGGGGACCCAGTACTTC
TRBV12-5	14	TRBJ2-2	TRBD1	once	CASGKGAATGELFF	TGTGCTAGTGGAAAGGGGGCGGCCACCGGGGAGCTGTTTTTT
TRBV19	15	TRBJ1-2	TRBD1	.	CASSSIDWTGYGYTF	TGTGCCAGTAGTTCGATCGACTGGACAGGGTATGGCTACACCTTC
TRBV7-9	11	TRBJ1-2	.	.	CASSPQDGYTF	TGTGCCAGCAGCCCGCAGGATGGCTACACCTTC
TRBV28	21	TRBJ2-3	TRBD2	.	CASSLPYVVLSGADFTDTQYF	TGTGCCAGCAGTTTACCCTACGTCGTATTAAGCGGGGCCGACTTCACAGATACGCAGTATTTT
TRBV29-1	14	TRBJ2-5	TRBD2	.	CSVEGPGRAGAQYF	TGCAGCGTTGAAGGGCCAGGGCGGGCGGGGGCCCAGTACTTC
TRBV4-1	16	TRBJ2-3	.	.	CASSPYAGKGTDTQYF	TGCGCCAGCAGCCCCTACGCGGGGAAAGGTACAGATACGCAGTATTTT
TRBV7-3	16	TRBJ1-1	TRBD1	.	CASSPGGTGLGTEAFF	TGTGCCAGCAGCCCCGGGGGGACAGGGTTGGGCACTGAAGCTTTCTTT
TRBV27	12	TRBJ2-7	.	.	CASSSGNYEQYF	TGTGCCAGCAGTTCCGGGAACTACGAGCAGTACTTC
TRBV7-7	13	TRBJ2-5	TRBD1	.	CASSAGTEETQYF	TGTGCCAGCTCGGCCGGGACAGAAGAGACCCAGTACTTC
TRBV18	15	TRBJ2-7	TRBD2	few	CASSRGTSEAYEQYF	TGTGCCAGCTCACGCGGGACTAGCGAAGCCTACGAGCAGTACTTC
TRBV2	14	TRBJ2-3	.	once	CASSYRVGLNTQYF	TGTGCCAGCAGTTACAGGGTTGGTCTTAATACGCAGTATTTT
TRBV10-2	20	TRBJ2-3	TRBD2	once	CASSDSIGGSGGQITDTQYF	TGCGCCAGCAGTGACTCAATCGGGGGTAGCGGGGGACAAATCACAGATACGCAGTATTTT
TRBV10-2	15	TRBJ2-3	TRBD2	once	CASSEWRGDTDTQYF	TGCGCCAGCAGTGAATGGCGGGGGGACACAGATACGCAGTATTTT
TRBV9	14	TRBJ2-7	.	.	CASSVERISYEQYF	TGTGCCAGCAGCGTAGAGCGGATCTCCTACGAGCAGTACTTC
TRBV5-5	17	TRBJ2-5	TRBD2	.	CASSPTSGGAFYETQYF	TGTGCCAGCAGCCCAACTAGCGGGGGGGCCTTCTATGAGACCCAGTACTTC
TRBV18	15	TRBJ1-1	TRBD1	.	CASSPLGGQGTEAFF	TGTGCCAGCTCACCCCTCGGGGGACAGGGAACTGAAGCTTTCTTT
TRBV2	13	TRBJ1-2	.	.	CASSERGLGGYTF	TGTGCCAGCAGTGAAAGGGGCTTAGGCGGCTACACCTTC
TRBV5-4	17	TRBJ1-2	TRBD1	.	CASSWGGGQGRARGYTF	TGTGCCAGCAGCTGGGGGGGTGGACAGGGAAGGGCCAGAGGCTACACCTTC
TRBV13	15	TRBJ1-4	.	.	CASSLGARSNEKLFF	TGTGCCAGCAGCTTAGGAGCAAGGAGTAATGAAAAACTGTTTTTT
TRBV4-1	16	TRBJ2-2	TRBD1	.	CASSQVTGGKTGELFF	TGCGCCAGCAGCCAAGTTACAGGGGGAAAAACCGGGGAGCTGTTTTTT
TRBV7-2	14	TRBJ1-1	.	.	CASRYSPAGTEAFF	TGTGCCAGCAGATACTCGCCCGCAGGCACTGAAGCTTTCTTT
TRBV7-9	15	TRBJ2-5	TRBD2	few	CASSAPGTSGETQYF	TGTGCCAGCAGCGCTCCCGGGACTAGCGGCGAGACCCAGTACTTC
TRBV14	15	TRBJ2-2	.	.	CASSQETSRAGELFF	TGTGCCAGCAGCCAAGAGACTAGTCGGGCCGGGGAGCTGTTTTTT
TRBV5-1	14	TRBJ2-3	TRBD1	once	CASSARQGPDTQYF	TGCGCCAGCAGCGCCAGACAGGGGCCAGATACGCAGTATTTT
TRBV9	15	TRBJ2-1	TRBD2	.	CASSVASGGRNEQFF	TGTGCCAGCAGCGTAGCCAGCGGGGGACGCAATGAGCAGTTCTTC
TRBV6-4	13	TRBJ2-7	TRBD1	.	CASSLTGDGEQYF	TGTGCCAGCAGCCTTACAGGGGACGGCGAGCAGTACTTC
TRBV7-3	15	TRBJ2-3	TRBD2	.	CASSPSLAVTDTQYF	TGTGCCAGCAGCCCCTCTCTAGCGGTGACAGATACGCAGTATTTT
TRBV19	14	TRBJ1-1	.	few	CASSPPGGHTEAFF	TGTGCCAGTAGTCCCCCCGGGGGACACACTGAAGCTTTCTTT
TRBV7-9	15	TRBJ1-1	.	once	CSSSLGRGMNTEAFF	TGTTCCAGCAGCTTAGGGCGGGGAATGAACACTGAAGCTTTCTTT
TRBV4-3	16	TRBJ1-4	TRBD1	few	CASSQDLGGEGEKLFF	TGCGCCAGCAGCCAAGATCTAGGGGGCGAGGGTGAAAAACTGTTTTTT
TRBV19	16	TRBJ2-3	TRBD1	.	CASSMKRGPATDTQYF	TGTGCCAGTAGTATGAAGAGGGGGCCGGCAACAGATACGCAGTATTTT
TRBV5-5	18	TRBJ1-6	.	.	CASSIRPPGGSYNSPLHF	TGTGCCAGCTCAATCCGTCCACCGGGTGGCTCCTATAATTCACCCCTCCACTTT
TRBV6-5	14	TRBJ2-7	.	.	CASRVQTAAYEQYF	TGTGCCAGCAGAGTTCAGACAGCCGCCTACGAGCAGTACTTC